These T cell receptor beta chains were read from a single sample in a study of human T cells and chemical hapten exposure. TCRdb reanalysed the RACE reads using MiXCR and keeps one entry per CDR3 protein. The sample contains tens of thousands of distinct CDR3 sequences, about a tenth of which appear only once. The sample was whole blood, taken in connection with sensitization to the hapten diphenylcyclopropenone (DPC). These receptors came from a woman between 45 and 65 years old with alopecia areata. Some clones in this sample may be carry-over from other donors' samples. Both conserved end residues are part of each CDR3. Each record gives: V gene, D gene, clone size, J gene, CDR3 DNA, CDR3 protein. The D gene is left open where the match is weak. Some rows have no size entry. The others give once, few or many, or a class for an expanded clone.

>TRBV3-1|-|-|TRBJ2-7
TGTGCCAGCAGTGGGACCGGAGAGCAGTACTTC
CASSGTGEQYF
>TRBV19|-|few|TRBJ1-5
TGTGCCAGTAGTATAACTGGCGGGAGGGGTCAGCCCCAGCATTTT
CASSITGGRGQPQHF
>TRBV7-9|TRBD1|few|TRBJ2-5
TGTGCCAGCAGCTTCTCAGGGGGCCAAGAGACCCAGTACTTC
CASSFSGGQETQYF
>TRBV12-3/TRBV12-4|-|-|TRBJ1-5
TGTGCCAGCAGTTTCCGGGACCAAAGCAATCAGCCCCAGCATTTT
CASSFRDQSNQPQHF
>TRBV6-2/TRBV6-3|-|-|TRBJ2-1
TGTGCCAGCAGGCCAACAGGGTTGGGGTACAATGAGCAGTTCTTC
CASRPTGLGYNEQFF
>TRBV5-5|TRBD1|many|TRBJ1-6
TGTGCCAGCAGCCGAGGGGGCCAAAATTCACCCCTCCACTTT
CASSRGGQNSPLHF
>TRBV3-1|-|-|TRBJ1-1
TGTGCCAGCAGCCGTAGCACTGAAGCTTTCTTT
CASSRSTEAFF
>TRBV12-2|-|few|TRBJ1-1
TGTGCAAGTCGCTCCCAAAAACAGGGGAGGGTAACTGAAGCTTTCTTT
CASRSQKQGRVTEAFF
>TRBV7-9|-|many|TRBJ1-2
TGTGCCAGCAGCTTTCCGTCAGGCGGGTTGGATGGCTACACCTTC
CASSFPSGGLDGYTF
>TRBV10-3|-|many|TRBJ2-7
TGTGCCATCAGTGAAAAGAGGGACGAGCAGTACTTC
CAISEKRDEQYF
>TRBV20-1|-|few|TRBJ1-4
TGCAGTGCTAGAGAATTCCAGGGGTTCCGGAATGAAAAACTGTTTTTT
CSAREFQGFRNEKLFF
>TRBV5-1|-|-|TRBJ1-1
TGCGCCAGCAGCTTGTCAGGGGCGAGTGAAGCTTTCTTT
CASSLSGASEAFF
>TRBV11-2|TRBD2|many|TRBJ2-3
TGTGCCAGCAGCTTTTGGACTAGCGGGAGTTCGGATACGCAGTATTTT
CASSFWTSGSSDTQYF
>TRBV7-2|-|many|TRBJ2-1
TGTGCCAGCAGCTTAGTTGGCTTCAGGAATGAGCAGTTCTTC
CASSLVGFRNEQFF
>TRBV3-1|TRBD1|-|TRBJ2-2
TGTGCCAGCAGCCAAGGACAGGGGTTCATCAAGAACACCGGGGAGCTGTTTTTT
CASSQGQGFIKNTGELFF
>TRBV3-1|TRBD2|once|TRBJ2-3
TGTGCCAGCAGCCGGGCTAGCGGACTAGATACGCAGTATTTT
CASSRASGLDTQYF
>TRBV7-2|TRBD2|-|TRBJ2-2
TGTGCCAGCAGCTTAGAAGGGACTAGCGGGAGGGCCGGGGAGCTGTTTTTT
CASSLEGTSGRAGELFF
>TRBV9|TRBD2|-|TRBJ2-5
TGTGCCAGCAGCGTAGTAGCGGGAGGGCCAGAGACCCAGTACTTC
CASSVVAGGPETQYF
>TRBV12-3/TRBV12-4|-|-|TRBJ1-5
TGTGCCAGCAGTTTACGTGGGGATCAGCCCCAGCATTTT
CASSLRGDQPQHF
>TRBV5-1|TRBD2|many|TRBJ2-1
TGCGCCAGCAGCCGGGACTACTCCTACAATGAGCAGTTCTTC
CASSRDYSYNEQFF
>TRBV20-1|-|few|TRBJ2-2
TGCAGTGCCTCGATGGGATATGTTAACACCGGGGAGCTGTTTTTT
CSASMGYVNTGELFF
>TRBV20-1|-|many|TRBJ2-1
TGCAGTGCTAGGGAAAGGCAGGAGCAGTTCTTC
CSARERQEQFF
>TRBV9|-|few|TRBJ1-1
TGTGCCAGCAGCCTCACAGGGCGCGACACTGAAGCTTTCTTT
CASSLTGRDTEAFF
>TRBV5-6|-|many|TRBJ2-3
TGTGCCAGCAGCTTGGGTCTCGGAGCAGATACGCAGTATTTT
CASSLGLGADTQYF
>TRBV19|-|many|TRBJ1-1
TGTGCCAGTAGTTTACGGGCACCGAACACTGAAGCTTTCTTT
CASSLRAPNTEAFF
>TRBV29-1|TRBD2|-|TRBJ2-7
TGCAGCGGGGCGGGAGGAGGCGAGCAGTACTTC
CSGAGGGEQYF
>TRBV2|TRBD1|many|TRBJ1-1
TGTGCCAGCAGGGACAGGGGCTTGGAGGACACTGAAGCTTTCTTT
CASRDRGLEDTEAFF
>TRBV9|-|few|TRBJ2-2
TGTGCCAGCAGCGTAAGGTCGAACACCGGGGAGCTGTTTTTT
CASSVRSNTGELFF
>TRBV27|-|many|TRBJ2-5
TGTGCCAGCAGTTTTCTCACCTCCCAGGAGACCCAGTACTTC
CASSFLTSQETQYF
>TRBV7-6|TRBD1|many|TRBJ2-5
TGTGCCAGCAGCTCAAGTTCGGGCAGGGGGCCAGAGACCCAGTACTTC
CASSSSSGRGPETQYF
>TRBV2|-|many|TRBJ2-7
TGTGCCAGCAGTGAAGGGGGCGGGCGTTCCTACGAGCAGTACTTC
CASSEGGGRSYEQYF
>TRBV2|-|few|TRBJ2-7
TGTGCCAGCAGAGAGAGCGGGTTTCACTACGAGCAGTACTTC
CASRESGFHYEQYF
>TRBV12-3/TRBV12-4|-|many|TRBJ2-3
TGTGCCAGCACCCTAGGGGCCTTTAGCACAGATACGCAGTATTTT
CASTLGAFSTDTQYF
>TRBV19|TRBD2|few|TRBJ2-1
TGTGCCAGTAGTTCGCGTTCCGGGACTAGTCGTTACAATGAGCAGTTCTTC
CASSSRSGTSRYNEQFF
>TRBV29-1|TRBD1|-|TRBJ2-5
TGCAGCGGTTCAGGGGGGACCCAGTACTTC
CSGSGGTQYF
>TRBV20-1|TRBD2|many|TRBJ2-1
TGCAGTGCTAGAGATGCTTCCGGGAGGCTTCTCTCCTACAATGAGCAGTTCTTC
CSARDASGRLLSYNEQFF
>TRBV29-1|TRBD2|-|TRBJ2-1
TGCAGCCCTCGACTAGCCCTTTACAATGAGCAGTTCTTC
CSPRLALYNEQFF
>TRBV20-1|-|-|TRBJ2-3
TGCAGTGCCCCCCCGAGAGCGAGCACAGATACGCAGTATTTT
CSAPPRASTDTQYF
>TRBV24-1|TRBD1|many|TRBJ1-5
TGTGCCACCAGTGACGGCGACAGGGGGTTATTTCAGCCCCAGCATTTT
CATSDGDRGLFQPQHF
>TRBV6-2/TRBV6-3|-|-|TRBJ2-6
TGTGCCAGCAGTGAGCAGACAGGCTCTGGGGCCAACGTCCTGACTTTC
CASSEQTGSGANVLTF
>TRBV7-9|-|many|TRBJ1-1
TGTGCCAGCAGCCCTGAGGATGAAGCTTTCTTT
CASSPEDEAFF
>TRBV27|-|many|TRBJ1-5
TGTGCCAGCAGTTTATTCGGACGGATTAGCAATCAGCCCCAGCATTTT
CASSLFGRISNQPQHF
>TRBV20-1|-|many|TRBJ1-2
TGCAGTGCTAGAGATCCTCGCGGAACCTATGGCTACACCTTC
CSARDPRGTYGYTF
>TRBV29-1|-|many|TRBJ2-1
TGCAGCGTGGCCGGGACTTTAAATGAGCAGTTCTTC
CSVAGTLNEQFF
>TRBV25-1|-|-|TRBJ1-1
TGTGCCAGCAGTGAAGCTCCTTGGGGGACTGAAGCTTTCTTT
CASSEAPWGTEAFF
>TRBV6-5|TRBD2|many|TRBJ2-3
TGTGCCAGCAGTTTGACCCCCGCGGGAGCCGTGGATACGCAGTATTTT
CASSLTPAGAVDTQYF
>TRBV18|-|-|TRBJ2-1
TGTGCCAGCTCACCACCGACAGGGGAGGGTAGCGGGACGTTAAATGAGCAGTTCTTC
CASSPPTGEGSGTLNEQFF